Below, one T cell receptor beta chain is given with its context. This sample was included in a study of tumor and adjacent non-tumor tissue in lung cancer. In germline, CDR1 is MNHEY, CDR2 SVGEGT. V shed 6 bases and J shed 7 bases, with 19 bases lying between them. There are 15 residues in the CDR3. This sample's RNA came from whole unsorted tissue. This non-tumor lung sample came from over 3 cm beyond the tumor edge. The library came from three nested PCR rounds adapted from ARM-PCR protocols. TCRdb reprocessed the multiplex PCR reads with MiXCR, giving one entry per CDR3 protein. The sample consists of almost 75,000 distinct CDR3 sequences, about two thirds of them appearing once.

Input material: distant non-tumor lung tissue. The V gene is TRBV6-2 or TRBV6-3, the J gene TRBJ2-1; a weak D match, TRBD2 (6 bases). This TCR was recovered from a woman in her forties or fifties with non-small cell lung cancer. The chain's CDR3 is CASSLLPGEYNEQFF. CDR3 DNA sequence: TGTGCCAGCAGCCTACTACCGGGAGAGTATAATGAGCAGTTCTTC.